The 10 T cell receptor beta chains listed next were all sequenced from one sample in a study of T cell responses to AZD1222 COVID-19 vaccine. The table came from immunoSEQ multiplex PCR; TCRdb's copy has only in-frame clones and leaves some out. The sample has 60,000 to 70,000 clones, roughly four fifths seen once; the top ten hold over 5%. Sample: peripheral blood, taken on day 0 of AZD1222 vaccination. These receptor sequences come from an adult in good health.

The V and J genes are TRBV19 and TRBJ1-1; D unclear. This CDR3 region has 14 residues. V was shortened by 7 bases and J by 1 base, with 13 bases between the two germline ends. CDR1 and CDR2 (germline): LNHDA, SQIVND (reference sequence). CDR3 amino acids: CASKSPGRNTEAFF. For the CDR3, the DNA is TGTGCCAGTAAATCCCCCGGCAGGAACACTGAAGCTTTCTTT.

The rearrangement joins TRBV6-4 to TRBJ1-6; possible D gene TRBD1, 6 bases. Between the trimmed V and J ends, which lost 6 bases and 10 bases, there was a span of 22 bases. From germline, CDR1 is MRHNA and CDR2 SNTAGT. This CDR3 comprises 16 residues. CDR3 bases: TGTGCCAGCAGAAATCTCGAACAGGGAAAGTGGTCACCCCTCCACTTT. Encoded protein: CASRNLEQGKWSPLHF.

The chain recombines TRBV12-3 or TRBV12-4 with TRBJ2-1, with 10 nucleotides matching TRBD2. V trimming: 9 bases; J trimming: 7 bases; junction bases outside the gene matches: 6. The CDR3 has 13 amino acids. The CDR3 DNA is TGTGCCAGACTAAGCGGGGGGGCTAATGAGCAGTTCTTC. Protein: CARLSGGANEQFF.

This chain uses TRBV14 with TRBJ1-1; D perhaps matches TRBD1 (5 bases). The germline gives CDR1 SGHDN, CDR2 FVKESK. The length of the CDR3 is 15 residues. Trimming took 4 bases from V and 5 from J, leaving 17 bases between them. CDR3 sequence (DNA): TGTGCCAGCAGCCCCGGGGGGGGGTGGGGGACTGAAGCTTTCTTT. It yields the protein CASSPGGGWGTEAFF. Based on the CDR3 plus reference TRBV14 and TRBJ1-1, the full variable domain is EAGVTQFPSHSVIEKGQTVTLRCDPISGHDNLYWYRRVMGKEIKFLLHFVKESKQDESGMPNNRFLAERTGGTYSTLKVQPAELEDSGVYFCASSPGGGWGTEAFFGQGTRLTVV.

V and J are TRBV15 and TRBJ1-5, with D uncertain. The CDR3 loop spans 15 amino acids. Germline-derived CDR1 and CDR2 are LNHNV and YYDKDF (reference sequence). V shed 1 base and J shed 4 bases, with 11 bases lying between them. The chain's CDR3 is CATSRGPPGNQPQHF. The CDR3 bases are TGTGCCACCAGCAGAGGACCACCCGGGAATCAGCCCCAGCATTTT. Full variable domain (outside the CDR3, taken from reference TRBV15 and TRBJ1-5): DAMVIQNPRYQVTQFGKPVTLSCSQTLNHNVMYWYQQKSSQAPKLLFHYYDKDFNNEADTPDNFQSRRPNTSFCFLDIRSPGLGDTAMYLCATSRGPPGNQPQHFGDGTRLSIL.

The V call is TRBV2, the J call TRBJ2-3, with D perhaps matching TRBD1 (6 bases). The germline CDR1 and CDR2 sequences are SNHLY and FYNNEI. Trimming pared 5 bases from V and 2 bases from J, leaving 17 bases between. The CDR3 is 16 amino acids. Here the CDR3 reads CASSTLLEGDTDTQYF. CDR3 nucleotide sequence: TGTGCCAGCAGTACGCTACTAGAGGGGGACACAGATACGCAGTATTTT.

The V call is TRBV2, the J call TRBJ2-5, with D possibly matching TRBD2 (5 bases). Germline values: CDR1 SNHLY, CDR2 FYNNEI. This CDR3 region has 14 residues. Trimming stripped 6 bases from V and 1 base from J, with 12 bases between. The CDR3, as DNA: TGTGCCAGCAGAGCTCCGGGGTTCCAAGAGACCCAGTACTTC. This codes for CASRAPGFQETQYF.

The chain carries TRBV29-1 and TRBJ2-3; the D is unclear. Germline CDR1 is SQVTM and CDR2 is ANQGSEA. This CDR3 region has 13 residues. V was pared by 2 bases and J by 0 bases, with 6 bases between. The CDR3 here is CSVEPGSTDTQYF. The CDR3 DNA reads TGCAGCGTTGAACCTGGGAGCACAGATACGCAGTATTTT.

This chain joins TRBV12-3 or TRBV12-4 and TRBJ1-1; D possibly corresponds to TRBD1 (6 bases). Trimming stripped 6 bases from V and 7 bases from J, with 15 bases between. CDR3 length equals 13 residues. The CDR3, as DNA: TGTGCCAGCAGAGCGACAGGCCTGATTGAAGCTTTCTTT. It is translated as CASRATGLIEAFF.

This chain uses TRBV27 with TRBJ1-2; D gene unclear. Looked up from germline, CDR1 is MNHEY and CDR2 is SMNVEV (reference sequence). The V end lost 3 bases, the J end lost 0 bases, and 11 bases lay between the germline ends. The CDR3 has 15 amino acids. The CDR3 protein is CASSFAAAANYGYTF. The DNA of the CDR3 is TGTGCCAGCAGTTTCGCGGCAGCAGCTAACTATGGCTACACCTTC.